This T cell receptor (beta chain) was captured in a study of T cells in Graves' hyperthyroidism and ophthalmopathy. As to this clonotype: A read error may account for a junction end that differs from germline.

Per germline, CDR1 SGHNT and CDR2 YYREEE (reference sequence). CDR3 length equals 14 residues. TCR beta CDR3 regions were amplified from RNA. In the first-round RT-PCR of the TCR CDR3, the HTBI primer set was used. One entry per CDR3 protein results from TCRdb running MiXCR on the multiplex PCR reads. The table includes about 400,000 distinct CDR3 sequences, about a sixth detected once. The authors obtained PBMCs from about 9.5 ml of fresh peripheral blood. This TCR derives from a woman aged 18 to 35 with Graves' hyperthyroidism. The chain combines TRBV5-4 with TRBJ2-3; D is uncertain. Specimen: blood. CDR3 nucleotide sequence: TGTCCCAGCAGCCCAACACGGAGCACAGATACGCAGTATTTT. Its protein is CPSSPTRSTDTQYF. The full variable domain, its missing parts supplied by reference TRBV5-4 and TRBJ2-3, is ETGVTQSPTHLIKTRGQQVTLRCSSQSGHNTVSWYQQALGQGPQFIFQYYREEENGRGNFPPRFSGLQFPNYSSELNVNALELDDSALYLCPSSPTRSTDTQYFGPGTRLTVL.